This T cell receptor (beta chain) was obtained from a study of T cell responses to AZD1222 COVID-19 vaccine. Across the study: The analysis combined second doses at about 4 or about 12 weeks. Findings of the study overall: Repertoires in all cases were sampled only once the peak T cell response had passed.

Generated by immunoSEQ multiplex PCR, the TCRdb table keeps only in-frame clones and is missing some. The table records more than 75,000 clones, more than 85% of them present only once. The V segment lost 3 bases and the J segment 11 bases; nucleotides outside the gene matches: 16. The CDR3 sequence is 16 residues long. Germline loops: CDR1 KGHSH, CDR2 LQKENI. This clone was counted a few times. Its antigen is not known. Specimen: peripheral blood, collected on day 0 of AZD1222 vaccination. V usage is TRBV18 and J usage is TRBJ1-5; 7 positions agree with TRBD1. This sequence originates from an adult in good health. DNA for the CDR3: TGTGCCAGCTCACCGGCGGGGACAGCCGATCGTTTGGCCCAGCATTTT. This gives the protein CASSPAGTADRLAQHF.